These 2 T cell receptor beta chains were sequenced from one sample in a study of T cell changes during pregnancy in multiple sclerosis. Here immunoSEQ multiplex PCR was the method, and the copy in TCRdb shows in-frame clones only, minus some. The sample shows about 81,000 clones, less than 95% of them seen only once. Specimen: peripheral blood, collected in the third trimester of pregnancy. All receptors derive from a female donor with multiple sclerosis, enrolled in a pregnancy study.

The CDR3 sequence: CASSQAGQTYEQYF. In nucleotides, the CDR3 is TGCGCCAGCAGCCAAGCCGGACAGACCTACGAGCAGTACTTC. This sequence joins TRBV4-1 and TRBJ2-7; tentative D call: TRBD1 (6 bases). V lost 1 base, J lost 2 bases, and 9 bases lay in between. The germline CDR1 and CDR2 sequences are MGHRA and YSYEKL. This CDR3 contains 14 residues.

The V call is TRBV4-1, the J call TRBJ1-4, with TRBD1 matching 10 bases. Germline-derived CDR1 and CDR2 are MGHRA and YSYEKL. V shed 2 bases, J shed 14 bases, and the junction held 11 bases outside the gene matches. This CDR3 contains 15 residues. The CDR3 DNA sequence: TGCGCCAGCAGCCAACACGGACAGGGGGGGGCAAGGCTGTTTTTT. The encoded protein is CASSQHGQGGARLFF.